Listed below are T cell receptor beta chains from one sample, sequenced in a study of shared clonotypes between healthy human individuals. Some clones are missing from TCRdb's copy, which holds only in-frame ones; the method was immunoSEQ multiplex PCR. The sample contains about 1.5 million clones, 98% of which appear only once. The sample consisted of naive CD4+ T cells sorted from blood. These receptors were collected from a man aged 25-45 years in good health. CDR3s include the opening cysteine and the closing phenylalanine or tryptophan. Fields, in order: J gene, clone size, V gene, D gene, CDR3 DNA, CDR3 protein. A D gene is named only where the DNA matches it firmly. Clone size appears in some rows only: once, few, many, or a class for an expanded clone.

j_call: TRBJ2-3
clone_size: .
v_call: TRBV25-1
d_call: TRBD2
cdr3_nt: TGTGCCAGCAGTCGTACTAGCGGGAGACTCACAGATACGCAGTATTTT
cdr3_aa: CASSRTSGRLTDTQYF

j_call: TRBJ2-7
clone_size: .
v_call: TRBV27
d_call: TRBD1
cdr3_nt: TGTGCCAGCAGTCCTTCCGGGACAGGGACCTACGAGCAGTACTTC
cdr3_aa: CASSPSGTGTYEQYF

j_call: TRBJ1-2
clone_size: .
v_call: TRBV19
d_call: .
cdr3_nt: TGTGCCACAAACGCGAGGGGCTATGGCTACACCTTC
cdr3_aa: CATNARGYGYTF

j_call: TRBJ1-3
clone_size: .
v_call: TRBV30
d_call: .
cdr3_nt: TGTGCCTGGACGAATGGAAACACCATATATTTT
cdr3_aa: CAWTNGNTIYF

j_call: TRBJ2-1
clone_size: .
v_call: TRBV5-1
d_call: .
cdr3_nt: TGCGCCAGCAGCTTGGATGGACAGTCCTACAATGAGCAGTTCTTC
cdr3_aa: CASSLDGQSYNEQFF

j_call: TRBJ2-7
clone_size: .
v_call: TRBV5-4
d_call: TRBD1
cdr3_nt: TGTGCCAGCAGCCAGGACAGGGGTGGCTCCTACGAGCAGTACTTC
cdr3_aa: CASSQDRGGSYEQYF

j_call: TRBJ2-3
clone_size: .
v_call: TRBV18
d_call: .
cdr3_nt: TGTGCCAGCTCGCCGACAGCCAGCACAGATACGCAGTATTTT
cdr3_aa: CASSPTASTDTQYF

j_call: TRBJ2-1
clone_size: .
v_call: TRBV5-3
d_call: TRBD2
cdr3_nt: TGTGCCAGAAGTCCAAGCGGGAGGGCGTCGAATGAGCAGTTCTTC
cdr3_aa: CARSPSGRASNEQFF

j_call: TRBJ2-7
clone_size: once
v_call: TRBV7-7
d_call: .
cdr3_nt: TGTGCCAGCAGCAATTACAGGGAGCCGGTTAGCGAGCAGTACTTC
cdr3_aa: CASSNYREPVSEQYF

j_call: TRBJ2-3
clone_size: .
v_call: TRBV29-1
d_call: .
cdr3_nt: TGCAGCGTTGAAGTTTGGCATGAGACTCGTGGGGGAGATACGCAGTATTTT
cdr3_aa: CSVEVWHETRGGDTQYF

j_call: TRBJ2-1
clone_size: .
v_call: TRBV5-1
d_call: .
cdr3_nt: TGCGCCAGCAGCTTGGAGGGCCTGACTAATGAGCAGTTCTTC
cdr3_aa: CASSLEGLTNEQFF

j_call: TRBJ2-1
clone_size: once
v_call: TRBV6-5
d_call: TRBD2
cdr3_nt: TGTGCCAGCAGTTACCGACTAGCGGGCTACAATGAGCAGTTCTTC
cdr3_aa: CASSYRLAGYNEQFF

j_call: TRBJ1-2
clone_size: .
v_call: TRBV28
d_call: TRBD1
cdr3_nt: TGTGCCAGCAGACGCAGCGGACAGGGGCTGGGCTACACCTTC
cdr3_aa: CASRRSGQGLGYTF

j_call: TRBJ1-1
clone_size: .
v_call: TRBV30
d_call: .
cdr3_nt: TGTGCCTGGATAAACGACTGGGCTCACGTTAACACTGAAGCTTTCTTT
cdr3_aa: CAWINDWAHVNTEAFF

j_call: TRBJ1-5
clone_size: .
v_call: TRBV5-8
d_call: .
cdr3_nt: TGTGCCAGCAGCTTGGAGGACAGCAATCAGCCCCAGCATTTT
cdr3_aa: CASSLEDSNQPQHF

j_call: TRBJ2-5
clone_size: .
v_call: TRBV11-2
d_call: .
cdr3_nt: TGTGCCAGCAGCTTAGCGTCCCCTGGCGGGACCCAGTACTTC
cdr3_aa: CASSLASPGGTQYF

j_call: TRBJ2-7
clone_size: .
v_call: TRBV5-5
d_call: .
cdr3_nt: TGTGCCAGCAGCTTATTCCCCGGGATCTCATACGAGCAGTACTTC
cdr3_aa: CASSLFPGISYEQYF

j_call: TRBJ1-5
clone_size: .
v_call: TRBV15
d_call: TRBD1
cdr3_nt: TGTGCCACCAGCGAACTCAAACAGACAGGGATAAGCAATCAGCCCCAGCATTTT
cdr3_aa: CATSELKQTGISNQPQHF

j_call: TRBJ2-1
clone_size: once
v_call: TRBV2
d_call: TRBD2
cdr3_nt: TGTGCCAGCAGTGACATAGCGGGAGTCGAGCAGTTCTTC
cdr3_aa: CASSDIAGVEQFF

j_call: TRBJ2-1
clone_size: .
v_call: TRBV18
d_call: TRBD2
cdr3_nt: TGTGCCAGCTCACCACCTAGCGGGAGGGAGCGGTCCTACAATGAGCAGTTCTTC
cdr3_aa: CASSPPSGRERSYNEQFF

j_call: TRBJ2-7
clone_size: .
v_call: TRBV4-1
d_call: .
cdr3_nt: TGCGCCAGCAGAGACGTGGCACGGTCCTACGAGCAGTACTTC
cdr3_aa: CASRDVARSYEQYF

j_call: TRBJ1-5
clone_size: .
v_call: TRBV5-4
d_call: TRBD1
cdr3_nt: TGTGCCAGCAGCGTAGACAGGGCTCAGCCCCAGCATTTT
cdr3_aa: CASSVDRAQPQHF

j_call: TRBJ1-4
clone_size: .
v_call: TRBV5-1
d_call: .
cdr3_nt: TGCGCCAGCAGCTTGGGGAAGGCAACTAATGAAAAACTGTTTTTT
cdr3_aa: CASSLGKATNEKLFF

j_call: TRBJ2-2
clone_size: .
v_call: TRBV7-9
d_call: TRBD1
cdr3_nt: TGTGCCAGCAGCTTAGCGGGACAGGGGAACACCGGGGAGCTGTTTTTT
cdr3_aa: CASSLAGQGNTGELFF

j_call: TRBJ1-2
clone_size: once
v_call: TRBV25-1
d_call: .
cdr3_nt: TGTGCCAGCAGTGACACCTCCCTCTACCTCTATGGCTACACCTTC
cdr3_aa: CASSDTSLYLYGYTF

j_call: TRBJ2-2
clone_size: .
v_call: TRBV18
d_call: TRBD2
cdr3_nt: TGTGCCAGCTCACTGAGACTAGCGGGAGCTACCGGGGAGCTGTTTTTT
cdr3_aa: CASSLRLAGATGELFF

j_call: TRBJ1-1
clone_size: .
v_call: TRBV11-3
d_call: .
cdr3_nt: TGTGCCAGCAAAGGGGACACTGAAGCTTTCTTT
cdr3_aa: CASKGDTEAFF

j_call: TRBJ2-2
clone_size: .
v_call: TRBV18
d_call: .
cdr3_nt: TGTGCCAGCTCCACCTCTGGGACTTCCACCGGGGAGCTGTTTTTT
cdr3_aa: CASSTSGTSTGELFF

j_call: TRBJ2-7
clone_size: .
v_call: TRBV4-2
d_call: .
cdr3_nt: TGTGCCAGCAGCCACGGAAGCTCCTACGAGCAGTACTTC
cdr3_aa: CASSHGSSYEQYF

j_call: TRBJ2-3
clone_size: .
v_call: TRBV7-2
d_call: TRBD2
cdr3_nt: TGTGCCAGCAGCTTAGGGGGGAGGGGTATGGGCACAGATACGCAGTATTTT
cdr3_aa: CASSLGGRGMGTDTQYF

j_call: TRBJ2-5
clone_size: .
v_call: TRBV20-1
d_call: .
cdr3_nt: TGCAGTGCTAGAGCCCAGGGGACCCAGTACTTC
cdr3_aa: CSARAQGTQYF

j_call: TRBJ2-7
clone_size: .
v_call: TRBV7-6
d_call: .
cdr3_nt: TGTGCCAGCAGCTTATATGTCCCCGGGGTCTCCTACGAGCAGTACTTC
cdr3_aa: CASSLYVPGVSYEQYF

j_call: TRBJ2-3
clone_size: .
v_call: TRBV29-1
d_call: TRBD2
cdr3_nt: TGCAGCGTTGAAGATCGGGCGGGGGGACTAGCCTCCGGCACAGATACGCAGTATTTT
cdr3_aa: CSVEDRAGGLASGTDTQYF

j_call: TRBJ2-3
clone_size: .
v_call: TRBV20-1
d_call: .
cdr3_nt: TGCAGTGCTCCCCTAACAGATACGCAGTATTTT
cdr3_aa: CSAPLTDTQYF

j_call: TRBJ2-1
clone_size: .
v_call: TRBV20-1
d_call: .
cdr3_nt: TGCAGGACTTGGGAGCAGTTCTTC
cdr3_aa: CRTWEQFF

j_call: TRBJ2-2
clone_size: .
v_call: TRBV18
d_call: .
cdr3_nt: TGTGCCAGCTCACCACTGACCGGGGAGCTGTTTTTT
cdr3_aa: CASSPLTGELFF